The 2 T cell receptor beta chains below were found in one sample sequenced in a study of blood T cell repertoires in COVID-19. The protocol was immunoSEQ multiplex PCR, while the TCRdb copy is restricted to in-frame clones and leaves out a portion. The table shows roughly 32,000 clones, with roughly 88% occurring only once. The specimen sequenced was peripheral blood. All receptors come from a human donor in a cohort sampled during active COVID-19.

The count of this clone is one. The chain combines TRBV6-5 with TRBJ2-2; weak D call: TRBD2 (6 bases). CDR1 and CDR2 from the germline V gene are MNHEY and SVGAGI. The CDR3 extends over 16 amino acids. V lost 2 bases, J lost 4 bases, and 14 bases lay in between. The CDR3 DNA is TGTGCCAGCAGTTACCGGAGAATGGGAGGCACCGGGGAGCTGTTTTTT. It codes for CASSYRRMGGTGELFF.

The V call is TRBV12-5, the J call TRBJ2-4, with D possibly TRBD1 on 6 matching bases. Germline values: CDR1 LGHNT, CDR2 FRNRAP. The CDR3 is 19 amino acids. Trimming removed 7 bases at V and 3 bases at J, with 28 bases between. CDR3 nucleotides: TGTGCTAGTGCCAGGACCCCAACAACAGGGACCATTGGCAAAAACATTCAGTACTTC. This codes for CASARTPTTGTIGKNIQYF.